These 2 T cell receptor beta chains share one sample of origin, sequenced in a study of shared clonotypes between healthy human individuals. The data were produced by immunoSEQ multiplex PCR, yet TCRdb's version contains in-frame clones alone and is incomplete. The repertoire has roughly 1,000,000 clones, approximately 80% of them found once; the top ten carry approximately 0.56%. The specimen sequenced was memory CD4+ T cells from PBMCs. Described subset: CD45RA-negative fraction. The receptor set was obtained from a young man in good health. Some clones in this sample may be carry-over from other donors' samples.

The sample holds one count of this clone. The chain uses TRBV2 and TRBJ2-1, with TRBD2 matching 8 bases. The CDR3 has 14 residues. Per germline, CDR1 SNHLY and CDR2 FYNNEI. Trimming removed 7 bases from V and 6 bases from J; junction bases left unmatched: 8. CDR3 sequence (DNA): TGTGCCAGCAACAGGCTAGCGGGCCTCAATGAGCAGTTCTTC. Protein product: CASNRLAGLNEQFF.

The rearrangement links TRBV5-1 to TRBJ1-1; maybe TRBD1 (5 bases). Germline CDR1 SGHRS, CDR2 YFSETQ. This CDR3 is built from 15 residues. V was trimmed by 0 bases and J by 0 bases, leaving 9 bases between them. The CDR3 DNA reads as TGCGCCAGCAGCTTGGCCGGGGCTATGAACACTGAAGCTTTCTTT. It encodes CASSLAGAMNTEAFF.